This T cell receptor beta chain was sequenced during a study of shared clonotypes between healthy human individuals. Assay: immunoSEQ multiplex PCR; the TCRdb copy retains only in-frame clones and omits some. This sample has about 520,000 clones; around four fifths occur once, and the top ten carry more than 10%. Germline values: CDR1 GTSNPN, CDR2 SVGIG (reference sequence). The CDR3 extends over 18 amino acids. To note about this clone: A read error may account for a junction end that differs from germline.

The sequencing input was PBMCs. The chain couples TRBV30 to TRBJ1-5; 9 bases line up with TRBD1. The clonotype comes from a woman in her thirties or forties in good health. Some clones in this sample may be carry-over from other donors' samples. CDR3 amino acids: CAWSVQEGYRGQGQPRHF. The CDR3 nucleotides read TGTGCCTGGAGTGTACAGGAGGGCTACAGGGGGCAAGGTCAGCCCCGGCATTTT.